The rows below give T cell receptor beta chains drawn from one sample of a study of T cell repertoires in cytomegalovirus infection. Their antigens are not known. TCRdb reprocessed the reads via MiXCR and lists one record per CDR3 protein. The table includes around 570,000 distinct CDR3 sequences, 40% detected once. The sequencing here drew on cultured PBMCs, taken from culture after CMV antigen stimulation. The receptors derive from a human donor in good health (CMV status not recorded). Some clones in this sample may be carry-over from other donors' samples. Both conserved end residues are part of each CDR3. A D gene is named only where the DNA matches it firmly. Only part of the rows carry a size: once, few, many, or a class if the clone is expanded.

d_call,cdr3_length,clone_size,v_call,j_call,cdr3_aa,cdr3_nt
NA,13,many,TRBV7-2,TRBJ1-1,CASSLTGRTEAFF,TGTGCCAGCAGCCTTACAGGGAGAACTGAAGCTTTCTTT
NA,13,NA,TRBV7-9,TRBJ2-1,CANSSYRDNEQFF,TGTGCCAACAGCTCCTACAGGGACAATGAGCAGTTCTTC
TRBD1,14,NA,TRBV20-1,TRBJ2-5,CSAYPPGQGTTQYF,TGCAGTGCTTATCCACCGGGACAGGGAACGACCCAGTACTTC
NA,15,NA,TRBV7-8,TRBJ1-4,CASNETPGGGEKLFF,TGTGCCAGCAACGAGACCCCCGGGGGAGGCGAAAAACTGTTTTTT
TRBD2,18,NA,TRBV7-2,TRBJ2-3,CASSLVGTSGRISDTQYF,TGTGCCAGCAGCTTAGTCGGGACTAGCGGGAGAATTTCAGATACGCAGTATTTT
NA,15,many,TRBV7-2,TRBJ1-3,CASSLGPPPGNTIYF,TGTGCCAGCAGCTTAGGTCCTCCCCCGGGAAACACCATATATTTT
NA,15,once,TRBV5-1,TRBJ2-5,CASSDSPGNQETQYF,TGCGCCAGCAGCGATAGCCCCGGGAACCAAGAGACCCAGTACTTC
NA,13,NA,TRBV6-2/TRBV6-3,TRBJ2-7,CASSYGATYEQYF,TGTGCCAGCAGTTACGGGGCAACCTACGAGCAGTACTTC
NA,14,NA,TRBV6-5,TRBJ2-3,CASSYAASTDTQYF,TGTGCCAGCAGTTACGCTGCTAGCACAGATACGCAGTATTTT
NA,13,NA,TRBV5-6,TRBJ2-5,CASSLRLQETQYF,TGTGCCAGCAGCTTGCGGCTTCAAGAGACCCAGTACTTC
TRBD1,15,NA,TRBV7-2,TRBJ2-7,CASSLSAGQGMEQYF,TGTGCCAGCAGCTTATCCGCGGGACAGGGCATGGAGCAGTACTTC
TRBD2,13,NA,TRBV12-3/TRBV12-4,TRBJ2-7,CASMPSGGREQYF,TGTGCCAGCATGCCTAGCGGGGGCCGGGAGCAGTACTTC
TRBD2,17,many,TRBV7-2,TRBJ2-1,CASSFPGGSGKRYEQFF,TGTGCCAGCAGCTTCCCCGGGGGTAGCGGGAAACGATATGAGCAGTTCTTC
NA,14,NA,TRBV20-1,TRBJ2-1,CSGLTDRLGDEQFF,TGCAGTGGGCTGACAGACCGTTTAGGGGATGAGCAGTTCTTC
NA,14,NA,TRBV5-1,TRBJ2-1,CASSPVAGAIEQFF,TGCGCCAGCAGCCCGGTGGCGGGGGCTATTGAGCAGTTCTTC
NA,15,NA,TRBV7-6,TRBJ1-4,CASSLLGGVGEKLFF,TGTGCCAGCAGCTTACTTGGGGGGGTTGGAGAAAAACTGTTTTTT
TRBD2,15,NA,TRBV6-5,TRBJ2-1,CASSRRGVGDNEQFF,TGTGCCAGCAGCCGCCGGGGGGTGGGAGACAATGAGCAGTTCTTC
NA,15,NA,TRBV19,TRBJ2-3,CASSTQGVSTDTQYF,TGTGCCAGTAGTACCCAGGGTGTTAGCACAGATACGCAGTATTTT
TRBD1,14,NA,TRBV19,TRBJ1-1,CASSIGRGLAEAFF,TGTGCCAGTAGTATCGGTAGGGGGCTGGCTGAAGCTTTCTTT
NA,14,NA,TRBV11-2,TRBJ2-3,CASRLTHRTDTQYF,TGTGCCAGCAGGCTGACTCATCGCACAGATACGCAGTATTTT
TRBD1,14,few,TRBV28,TRBJ1-1,CASSPFRGPPEAFF,TGTGCCAGCAGTCCTTTCAGGGGGCCGCCTGAAGCTTTCTTT
NA,18,NA,TRBV7-8,TRBJ1-2,CASSLDSRGAGGIYGYTF,TGTGCCAGCAGCTTAGACTCAAGAGGGGCCGGGGGCATATATGGCTACACCTTC
NA,16,NA,TRBV7-2,TRBJ1-3,CASTRRGSSSGNTIYF,TGTGCCAGCACCAGGAGAGGGTCCTCCTCTGGAAACACCATATATTTT
NA,15,NA,TRBV20-1,TRBJ2-3,CSAKGVESSTDTQYF,TGCAGTGCCAAAGGGGTGGAGTCTAGCACAGATACGCAGTATTTT
TRBD1,15,few,TRBV19,TRBJ1-5,CASSTRTGSNQPQHF,TGTGCCAGTAGTACCCGGACAGGGAGCAATCAGCCCCAGCATTTT
TRBD1,16,NA,TRBV7-2,TRBJ2-5,CASSRPTGGYQETQYF,TGTGCCAGCAGCCGTCCGACAGGGGGGTACCAAGAGACCCAGTACTTC
NA,14,few,TRBV7-8,TRBJ2-1,CASSPWDRDNEQFF,TGTGCCAGCAGCCCTTGGGACCGAGACAATGAGCAGTTCTTC
TRBD2,20,NA,TRBV15,TRBJ2-3,CATSRETQEWGGRSEDTQYF,TGTGCCACCAGCAGAGAGACTCAAGAGTGGGGCGGGAGGAGTGAAGATACGCAGTATTTT
NA,16,few,TRBV7-9,TRBJ1-2,CASSLGLGLLNYGYTF,TGTGCCAGCAGCCTGGGCTTGGGGCTGCTGAACTATGGCTACACCTTC
NA,12,NA,TRBV7-2,TRBJ1-4,CASSLVPGVLFF,TGTGCCAGCAGCTTAGTTCCCGGGGTCTTGTTTTTT
NA,15,NA,TRBV7-1,TRBJ2-1,CASSQGRGRYNEQFF,TGTGCCAGCAGCCAGGGGCGGGGGAGATACAATGAGCAGTTCTTC
TRBD2,15,NA,TRBV14,TRBJ2-5,CASGSSGTTQETQYF,TGTGCCAGCGGGTCTAGCGGCACCACTCAAGAGACCCAGTACTTC
TRBD1,17,NA,TRBV7-6,TRBJ2-6,CASSTRKQGSGANVLTF,TGTGCCAGCAGCACTCGGAAACAGGGGTCTGGGGCCAACGTCCTGACTTTC
NA,12,NA,TRBV29-1,TRBJ1-1,CSVEGRGTEAFF,TGCAGCGTTGAGGGGCGGGGAACTGAAGCTTTCTTT
NA,14,NA,TRBV6-2/TRBV6-3,TRBJ1-5,CASSYGRSNQPQHF,TGTGCCAGCAGTTACGGACGGAGCAATCAGCCCCAGCATTTT
NA,15,few,TRBV9,TRBJ2-6,CASAIQGAGANVLTF,TGTGCCAGCGCCATACAGGGCGCTGGGGCCAACGTCCTGACTTTC
TRBD2,17,NA,TRBV28,TRBJ2-1,CASTSHRLAEAYNEQFF,TGTGCCAGCACCAGCCACCGACTAGCGGAGGCCTACAATGAGCAGTTCTTC
NA,16,NA,TRBV12-3/TRBV12-4,TRBJ1-6,CASSFSIPAYNSPLHF,TGTGCCAGCAGTTTCTCCATACCGGCCTATAATTCACCCCTCCACTTT
NA,13,few,TRBV7-9,TRBJ1-1,CASSFPGGTEAFF,TGTGCCAGCAGCTTTCCGGGAGGCACTGAAGCTTTCTTT
NA,12,NA,TRBV20-1,TRBJ2-3,CSARRGGDTQYF,TGCAGTGCTAGAAGAGGCGGAGATACGCAGTATTTT
TRBD2,14,NA,TRBV29-1,TRBJ2-3,CSVETTSVGDTQYF,TGCAGCGTTGAGACGACTAGCGTGGGAGATACGCAGTATTTT
NA,15,NA,TRBV5-4,TRBJ1-2,CASSEPRGLNYGYTF,TGTGCCAGCAGCGAACCGCGGGGGCTTAACTATGGCTACACCTTC
TRBD2,15,few,TRBV7-9,TRBJ2-1,CASSKQGLVGNEQFF,TGTGCCAGCAGCAAGCAGGGACTAGTCGGTAATGAGCAGTTCTTC
TRBD1,18,NA,TRBV10-3,TRBJ1-1,CAISGEVGTGNMNTEAFF,TGTGCCATCAGTGGGGAGGTGGGGACAGGGAACATGAACACTGAAGCTTTCTTT
NA,17,few,TRBV11-2,TRBJ1-3,CASSPRVGRFSGNTIYF,TGTGCCAGCAGCCCCCGAGTGGGGCGTTTCTCTGGAAACACCATATATTTT
NA,12,NA,TRBV30,TRBJ2-7,CAWSVKGDEQYF,TGTGCCTGGAGTGTAAAGGGGGACGAGCAGTACTTC
NA,16,NA,TRBV20-1,TRBJ2-3,CSASPTGGRGTDTQYF,TGCAGTGCTAGTCCGACGGGGGGCAGAGGCACAGATACGCAGTATTTT
NA,13,NA,TRBV20-1,TRBJ1-5,CSARETGNQPQHF,TGCAGTGCTAGGGAGACAGGCAATCAGCCCCAGCATTTT
TRBD1,18,NA,TRBV12-5,TRBJ2-1,CASGFTDPTGTGDHEQFF,TGTGCTAGTGGTTTTACTGACCCCACCGGGACAGGGGACCATGAGCAGTTCTTC
NA,19,many,TRBV7-2,TRBJ2-7,CASSYALAPDHRRSYEQYF,TGTGCCAGCAGCTACGCGCTCGCGCCTGACCATCGTCGCTCCTACGAGCAGTACTTC
NA,13,NA,TRBV27,TRBJ2-7,CASSSMQAYEQYF,TGTGCCAGCAGTTCTATGCAGGCCTACGAGCAGTACTTC
NA,12,NA,TRBV6-6,TRBJ2-7,CASSGDRQVQYF,TGTGCCAGCAGTGGGGATCGACAGGTGCAGTACTTC
NA,15,many,TRBV7-2,TRBJ2-7,CASSFDRAPPDEQYF,TGTGCCAGCAGCTTCGATAGGGCCCCCCCCGACGAGCAGTACTTC
TRBD2,17,few,TRBV2,TRBJ2-2,CASSVGPLAGYTGELFF,TGTGCCAGCAGTGTAGGTCCGCTAGCGGGATATACCGGGGAGCTGTTTTTT
NA,16,once,TRBV6-5,TRBJ2-3,CASKTTRRGFTDTQYF,TGTGCCAGCAAGACGACCAGACGGGGATTCACAGATACGCAGTATTTT